This TCR beta chain was identified in a study of cytomegalovirus exposure and HLA in healthy donors. Amplification used 60 Vbeta primers and 13 Jbeta primers. Sequencing was performed with immunoSEQ multiplex PCR; in TCRdb, only in-frame clones are kept and a portion is missing. The data hold 200,000 or so clones, with 82% observed a single time. This CDR3 has 15 amino acids. Trimming shortened V by 5 bases and J by 0 bases, and 14 bases separated the two germline ends. Looked up from germline, CDR1 is SGHAT and CDR2 is FQNNGV. Study-wide results and limits: Immune exposure information available was restricted to CMV serostatus. A prior analysis recorded that most TCR beta V segments were productive about 90% or about 30% of the time.

Regarding this clone: Antigen specificity is unknown.

Donors sampled were nominally healthy, though unrecorded immune exposures were likely. Sequencing was carried out using PBMCs. The chain links TRBV11-2 to TRBJ2-7; tentatively, D is TRBD1 (6 bases). The sequence was obtained from a boy aged 2 to 10 in good health and CMV-seronegative. In DNA form, the CDR3 reads TGTGCCAGCAGCCCCGTTGGGGGCGACTCCTACGAGCAGTACTTC. Encoded protein: CASSPVGGDSYEQYF.